Presented here are 9 T cell receptor beta chains from one specimen sequenced in a study of blood T cells in healthy people across ages. PCR was performed a second time for 7 to 11 cycles using a sample-barcoded 5' primer and a J-beta primer mix. From the 5' RACE reads, TCRdb called clonotypes with MiXCR, one entry per CDR3 protein. The table lists 950,000 to 1,200,000 distinct CDR3 sequences, around two fifths of them singletons, with about 12% in the top ten. Sequencing was performed on blood. The receptors were sampled from a man between 18 and 29 years old in good health.

This clonotype was found a few times. This rearrangement joins TRBV2 to TRBJ2-7; 9 bases map to TRBD1. The CDR3 is made up of 15 amino acids. CDR1 is SNHLY and CDR2 is FYNNEI in the germline V gene. With V trimmed by 8 bases and J by 1 base, 9 bases remained unmatched. CDR3 residues: CASLAPGQGSYEQYF. As DNA, the CDR3 is TGTGCCAGCCTCGCCCCGGGACAGGGATCCTACGAGCAGTACTTC.

There are a few counts of this clonotype. This sequence joins TRBV2 and TRBJ1-2; TRBD1 might be the D (6 bases). The CDR3 extends over 16 amino acids. The germline gives CDR1 SNHLY, CDR2 FYNNEI. Between the trimmed V and J ends, which lost 6 bases and 4 bases, there was a span of 21 bases. CDR3 sequence reads: CASSAGHLSSGYGYTF. The CDR3 bases are TGTGCCAGCAGCGCGGGACACCTATCAAGCGGCTATGGCTACACCTTC.

This clonotype was observed a few times. This rearrangement joins TRBV12-3 or TRBV12-4 to TRBJ1-2; D is unclear. The CDR3 has 13 residues. With 4 bases removed from V and 3 bases from J, the gap between germline ends came to 9 bases. The chain's CDR3 is CASSSAGHYGYTF. In DNA form, the CDR3 reads TGTGCCAGCAGTTCGGCAGGTCACTATGGCTACACCTTC.

In this sample, this clonotype turned up a few times. This chain links TRBV10-3 with TRBJ2-7; 13 nucleotides match TRBD2. The CDR3 spans 13 residues. Germline V lookup: CDR1 ENHRY, CDR2 SYGVKD. The V gene end was trimmed by 10 bases and the J gene end by 5 bases; junction bases not matched to a gene: 5. CDR3 sequence reads: CATRGLAGDEQYF. CDR3 DNA sequence: TGTGCCACGCGAGGACTAGCGGGGGACGAGCAGTACTTC.

V is TRBV14 and J is TRBJ2-4, with 7 bases fitting TRBD1. The better agreement between TRBJ2-7 and the DNA end casts doubt on the J call. The CDR3 runs to 15 residues. Germline V CDR1 and CDR2: SGHDN, FVKESK. The CDR3 nucleotides read TGTGCCAGCAGCCAAAGGGGCACAGGGGCCTACGAGCAGTACTTC. Amino acids: CASSQRGTGAYEQYF.

The V and J genes are TRBV7-9 and TRBJ2-7; 11 bases fit TRBD2. Germline CDR1 reads SEHNR; CDR2 reads FQNEAQ (reference sequence). This CDR3 region has 14 residues. Unmatched junction bases numbered 7, after V lost 5 bases and J lost 7 bases. The CDR3 DNA is TGTGCCAGCAGCATTAGCGGGGGGGACAATGAGCAGTACTTC. This sequence encodes CASSISGGDNEQYF.

This clonotype showed up just a few times. V usage is TRBV7-2 and J usage is TRBJ2-3; possible D gene TRBD1, 5 bases. Germline V CDR1 and CDR2: SGHTA, FQGNSA. The CDR3 has 14 residues. The V and J ends lost 6 bases and 2 bases respectively, with 12 bases between them. The CDR3 DNA reads as TGTGCCAGCAGGGGCGCAGGGATCACAGATACGCAGTATTTT. Translation: CASRGAGITDTQYF.

The genes are TRBV20-1 and TRBJ1-1; D perhaps matches TRBD1 (6 bases). The CDR3 runs to 14 residues. Per the germline V gene, CDR1 is DFQATT and CDR2 is SNEGSKA (reference sequence). The V gene lost 2 bases and the J gene lost 4 bases, with 14 bases spanning the gap. CDR3 sequence (DNA): TGCAGTGCTAGACTGGGGGGAGGGGGCACTGAAGCTTTCTTT. Protein sequence: CSARLGGGGTEAFF.

The chain has TRBV29-1 and TRBJ1-2; D uncertain. The V and J ends lost 1 base and 6 bases respectively, with 12 bases between them. CDR1 and CDR2 (germline): SQVTM, ANQGSEA. This CDR3 is built from 13 residues. The DNA of the CDR3 is TGCAGCGTTGAAGCAATAGAGGAGGATGGCTACACCTTC. Amino acid sequence: CSVEAIEEDGYTF.